The next 30 T cell receptor beta chains were all read from a single sample in a study of cytomegalovirus exposure and HLA in healthy donors. This table comes from immunoSEQ multiplex PCR, and its TCRdb copy is limited to in-frame clones, with some not included. The sample has 150,000 to 200,000 clones, approximately 85% seen once. Source material: PBMCs. The origin of the receptors is a young woman in good health and CMV-seronegative.

Only one count was recorded for this clone. The chain has TRBV19 and TRBJ1-2, with 9 bases matching TRBD1. The CDR3 contains 15 residues. Unmatched junction bases numbered 10, after V lost 9 bases and J lost 2 bases. Per the germline V gene, CDR1 is LNHDA and CDR2 is SQIVND (reference sequence). The CDR3 sequence is CASHRGQGPNYGYTF. CDR3 bases: TGTGCCAGCCACCGGGGACAGGGACCAAACTATGGCTACACCTTC.

The chain joins TRBV11-2 to TRBJ2-1; TRBD2 might be the D (5 bases). V was clipped by 5 bases and J by 6 bases, with 20 bases between them. The CDR3 has 16 residues. Germline V gives CDR1 SGHAT, CDR2 FQNNGV. The DNA of the CDR3 is TGTGCCAGCAGCCGGAAATCATACAGCGGAGGCAATGAGCAGTTCTTC. As protein: CASSRKSYSGGNEQFF.

The V and J genes are TRBV5-1 and TRBJ1-2; the D gene is possibly TRBD1 (6 bases). The length of the CDR3 is 15 residues. CDR1 and CDR2 (germline): SGHRS, YFSETQ. Trimming stripped 6 bases from V and 0 bases from J, with 15 bases between. The CDR3 here is CASTVGQTSNYGYTF. CDR3 coding DNA: TGCGCCAGCACCGTAGGACAGACATCTAACTATGGCTACACCTTC.

The rearrangement joins TRBV27 to TRBJ2-1; weak D call: TRBD2 (5 bases). Looked up from germline, CDR1 is MNHEY and CDR2 is SMNVEV (reference sequence). CDR3 length: 14 residues. Trimming took 5 bases from V and 3 from J, leaving 11 bases between them. CDR3 DNA: TGTGCCAGCAGTGAGCGGACTGGCTACAATGAGCAGTTCTTC. Its translation: CASSERTGYNEQFF.

This clone appeared once. The chain links TRBV12-5 to TRBJ2-7; the match to TRBD2 covers 10 bases. Unmatched junction bases numbered 21, after V lost 7 bases and J lost 0 bases. The germline V gene encodes CDR1 LGHNT and CDR2 FRNRAP. This CDR3 is built from 20 residues. Here the CDR3 reads CASAQTPGLASLLSSYEQYF. CDR3 DNA sequence: TGTGCTAGTGCCCAAACCCCGGGACTAGCGTCCCTCTTAAGCTCCTACGAGCAGTACTTC.

The V and J genes are TRBV6-4 and TRBJ2-2; 9 nucleotides agree with TRBD1. Trimming at V came to 6 bases and at J to 0 bases, leaving 11 bases not matched to a gene. Looked up from germline, CDR1 is MRHNA and CDR2 is SNTAGT. This CDR3 has 18 residues. CDR3 amino acids: CASSRDRETLANTGELFF. For the CDR3, the DNA is TGTGCCAGCAGCCGGGACAGGGAAACACTAGCGAACACCGGGGAGCTGTTTTTT.

The chain combines TRBV7-8 with TRBJ2-7; maybe TRBD2 (7 bases). V was cut by 4 bases and J by 7 bases, with 17 bases left in between. The length of the CDR3 is 14 residues. CDR1 is SGHVS, CDR2 FQNEAQ, per germline. The DNA of the CDR3 is TGTGCCAGCAGCTCCCGGACGGGGGGCGGGGAGCAGTACTTC. Translated: CASSSRTGGGEQYF.

The V and J genes are TRBV7-3 and TRBJ2-5; perhaps TRBD2 as D (5 bases). Looked up from germline, CDR1 is SGHTA and CDR2 is FQGTGA. This CDR3 region has 15 residues. The V end lost 5 bases, the J end lost 2 bases, and 15 bases lay between the germline ends. The DNA of the CDR3 is TGTGCCAGCAGCCCCACTAGGGCCTTACAAGAGACCCAGTACTTC. This codes for CASSPTRALQETQYF.

This clone appeared a single time. The J gene is TRBJ2-5, the V gene TRBV4-2; a possible D gene is TRBD1 (6 bases). In germline, CDR1 is LGHNA, CDR2 YNFKEQ. V lost 1 base, J lost 0 bases, and 12 bases lay in between. The CDR3 contains 16 residues. This chain's CDR3 is CASSQVSRQDQETQYF. The CDR3 DNA is TGTGCCAGCAGCCAAGTGTCTCGACAGGACCAAGAGACCCAGTACTTC.

The chain is built from TRBV7-2 and TRBJ2-7, with D possibly matching TRBD1 (6 bases). CDR1 and CDR2 from the germline V gene are SGHTA and FQGNSA. The V gene lost 3 bases and the J gene lost 2 bases, with 14 bases spanning the gap. This CDR3 has 15 amino acids. DNA for the CDR3: TGTGCCAGCAGCTTGGGCGTGGGGGCCCCCTACGAGCAGTACTTC. It translates to CASSLGVGAPYEQYF.

The chain is built from TRBV4-1 and TRBJ2-3; 8 nucleotides match TRBD2. This CDR3 contains 18 residues. V trimming: 0 bases; J trimming: 3 bases; junction bases outside the gene matches: 11. CDR1 is MGHRA and CDR2 is YSYEKL in the germline V gene. Written as DNA, the CDR3 is TGCGCCAGCAGCCAAGATGCCCCGGGACTAGTGGGGACAGATACGCAGTATTTT. It yields the protein CASSQDAPGLVGTDTQYF.

CDR3: CASSLRPNYPDEKLFF. Written as DNA, the CDR3 is TGTGCCAGCAGCTTAAGGCCCAACTATCCAGATGAAAAACTGTTTTTT. This rearrangement joins TRBV7-6 to TRBJ1-4; no reliable D call. Germline V gene sequence: CDR1 SGHVS, CDR2 FNYEAQ. The CDR3 is 16 residues long. Trimming took off 2 bases at V and 6 bases at J, with 16 bases between the two ends.

This chain links TRBV6-5 with TRBJ2-2, with D uncertain. V was shortened by 8 bases and J by 7 bases, with 11 bases between the two germline ends. CDR3 size: 12 residues. Germline V gene data show CDR1 as MNHEY and CDR2 as SVGAGI. The CDR3 loop reads CASSRVNGELFF. The CDR3, as DNA: TGTGCCAGCTCGCGAGTAAACGGGGAGCTGTTTTTT.

This chain links TRBV6-4 with TRBJ2-2; 11 nucleotides line up with TRBD2. The ends lost 4 bases at V and 3 bases at J; junction bases unmatched: 1. Germline V lookup: CDR1 MRHNA, CDR2 SNTAGT. The CDR3 contains 15 residues. This CDR3 is CASSVLAGDTGELFF. The CDR3 DNA sequence: TGTGCCAGCAGTGTACTAGCGGGAGACACCGGGGAGCTGTTTTTT.

This clone was recorded once. The chain uses TRBV2 and TRBJ1-2, with a possible D match to TRBD1 (5 bases). The CDR3 length is 16 residues. CDR1 and CDR2 from the germline V gene are SNHLY and FYNNEI. Trimming took 7 bases from V and 2 from J, leaving 20 bases between them. The CDR3, as DNA: TGTGCCAGCAACTCGGGACTCGAGTCCGTAAACTATGGCTACACCTTC. Translated, it gives CASNSGLESVNYGYTF.

The gene calls are TRBV7-9 and TRBJ2-7; TRBD1 matches 7 bases. The germline V gene has CDR1 SEHNR and CDR2 FQNEAQ (reference sequence). Trimming took 4 bases from V and 0 from J; bases not matched to a gene: 3. This CDR3 comprises 14 residues. The CDR3 loop is CASSSGTVSYEQYF. CDR3 DNA sequence: TGTGCCAGCAGCTCCGGGACAGTCTCCTACGAGCAGTACTTC.

The chain has TRBV19 and TRBJ1-2, with no clear D. The CDR3 is 16 residues long. CDR1 LNHDA and CDR2 SQIVND come from the germline V gene (reference sequence). The germline V and J ends were trimmed by 1 base and 0 bases, with 12 bases remaining between them. CDR3: CASSIVNVGTNYGYTF. CDR3 nucleotide sequence: TGTGCCAGTAGTATAGTCAATGTCGGTACTAACTATGGCTACACCTTC.

The V call is TRBV9, the J call TRBJ2-1, with D unresolved. Germline CDR1 is SGDLS and CDR2 is YYNGEE. V was shortened by 0 bases and J by 9 bases, with 19 bases between the two germline ends. This CDR3 region has 16 residues. CDR3 bases: TGTGCCAGCAGCGTAGAAGCGACTCAGACCCACGGTGAGCAGTTCTTC. Protein sequence: CASSVEATQTHGEQFF. The full variable domain, with the rest looked up from reference TRBV9 and TRBJ2-1, is DSGVTQTPKHLITATGQRVTLRCSPRSGDLSVYWYQQSLDQGLQFLIQYYNGEERAKGNILERFSAQQFPDLHSELNLSSLELGDSALYFCASSVEATQTHGEQFFGPGTRLTVL.

The V gene is TRBV5-1, the J gene TRBJ1-1; TRBD1 matches at 8 bases. J was trimmed by 1 base and V by 4 bases; bases with no gene match: 3. The CDR3 contains 14 residues. The germline V gene encodes CDR1 SGHRS and CDR2 YFSETQ. CDR3 nucleotide sequence: TGCGCCAGCAGCACCGGGACAGGGAACACTGAAGCTTTCTTT. Translating it yields CASSTGTGNTEAFF.

The J gene is TRBJ2-1, the V gene TRBV5-4, with a tentative D call TRBD2 (5 bases). CDR3 length: 12 amino acids. CDR1 and CDR2 (germline): SGHNT, YYREEE (reference sequence). V lost 0 bases to trimming and J lost 10 bases, with 8 bases between them. The CDR3 reads CASSLEGGEQFF. The CDR3 DNA is TGTGCCAGCAGCTTGGAGGGCGGGGAGCAGTTCTTC.

This clone was counted once. The gene calls are TRBV5-6 and TRBJ1-5; TRBD1 matches 9 bases. Germline V gene sequence: CDR1 SGHDT, CDR2 YYEEEE. The trim removed 4 bases at V and 5 bases at J, leaving 10 bases unmatched. This CDR3 region has 16 residues. The CDR3 nucleotides are TGTGCCAGCAGCAAAACCGGGACAGGGACGTATCAGCCCCAGCATTTT. Protein product: CASSKTGTGTYQPQHF.

The chain joins TRBV27 to TRBJ2-6; 11 bases align to TRBD1. CDR1 MNHEY and CDR2 SMNVEV come from the germline V gene (reference sequence). After removal of 3 bases from V and 4 bases from J, the junction contained 5 bases not matched to a gene. This CDR3 is 17 amino acids long. This CDR3 is CASSFGTGGAGANVLTF. CDR3 nucleotide sequence: TGTGCCAGCAGTTTCGGGACAGGGGGTGCCGGGGCCAACGTCCTGACTTTC.

The chain employs TRBV6-4 and TRBJ2-3; 7 nucleotides agree with TRBD2. Germline values: CDR1 MRHNA, CDR2 SNTAGT. This CDR3 has 14 amino acids. V was clipped by 2 bases and J by 5 bases; unmatched bases: 4. The chain's CDR3 is CASSDPVAGDTQYF. The CDR3 DNA reads TGTGCCAGCAGTGACCCGGTAGCGGGAGATACGCAGTATTTT.

The V gene is TRBV15, the J gene TRBJ2-2; 11 nucleotides match TRBD2. Trimming cost V 0 bases and J 7 bases; bases outside gene matches: 7. This CDR3 is built from 17 residues. CDR1 is LNHNV and CDR2 is YYDKDF in the germline V gene (reference sequence). For the CDR3, the DNA is TGTGCCACCAGCAGAGATAAGCTAGCGGGAGGTATCGGGGAGCTGTTTTTT. It encodes CATSRDKLAGGIGELFF.

This clone showed up just a few times. The V and J genes are TRBV6-5 and TRBJ2-1; 9 bases match TRBD2. CDR1 is MNHEY, CDR2 SVGAGI, per germline. The length of the CDR3 is 14 residues. The J segment lost 4 bases and the V segment lost 8 bases, leaving 6 bases of the junction unmatched. The CDR3 here is CASRLAGQYNEQFF. CDR3 in DNA: TGTGCCAGCCGTCTAGCGGGACAATACAATGAGCAGTTCTTC.

This clone was seen just once. The V and J genes are TRBV5-1 and TRBJ2-2; the match to TRBD1 covers 9 bases. Trimming cost V 4 bases and J 7 bases; bases outside gene matches: 8. The germline gives CDR1 SGHRS, CDR2 YFSETQ. The CDR3 is 15 amino acids. CDR3 protein: CASSPATGGDGELFF. The CDR3 bases are TGCGCCAGCAGCCCAGCCACAGGGGGCGACGGGGAGCTGTTTTTT.

The rearrangement joins TRBV2 to TRBJ1-1; D remains ambiguous. V was cut by 5 bases and J by 7 bases, with 8 bases left in between. This CDR3 spans 11 amino acids. CDR1 SNHLY and CDR2 FYNNEI come from the germline V gene. CDR3 in DNA: TGTGCCAGCAGTTCGCCCGGTGAAGCTTTCTTT. Translated, it gives CASSSPGEAFF. Full variable domain (remainder filled in from reference TRBV2 and TRBJ1-1): EPEVTQTPSHQVTQMGQEVILRCVPISNHLYFYWYRQILGQKVEFLVSFYNNEISEKSEIFDDQFSVERPDGSNFTLKIRSTKLEDSAMYFCASSSPGEAFFGQGTRLTVV.

The rearrangement uses TRBV9 and TRBJ2-6; 8 bases are a match to TRBD1. The CDR3 has 20 amino acids. J lost 0 bases, V lost 1 base, and 12 bases had no gene match. Germline V CDR1 and CDR2: SGDLS, YYNGEE. CDR3 bases: TGTGCCAGCAGCGTATCCTGGTTGACAGGGGCGAGCTCTGGGGCCAACGTCCTGACTTTC. Its translation is CASSVSWLTGASSGANVLTF.

This clone was found once. This chain joins TRBV5-1 and TRBJ1-2; 8 bases line up with TRBD1. V shed 2 bases and J 7 bases; nucleotides not matched to a gene: 4. This CDR3 contains 13 residues. Germline V gives CDR1 SGHRS, CDR2 YFSETQ. The CDR3 DNA follows: TGCGCCAGCAGCTTAGGACAGGGCGGTGGCTACACCTTC. Protein product: CASSLGQGGGYTF. Combining the CDR3 with reference TRBV5-1 and TRBJ1-2 gives the whole variable domain KAGVTQTPRYLIKTRGQQVTLSCSPISGHRSVSWYQQTPGQGLQFLFEYFSETQRNKGNFPGRFSGRQFSNSRSEMNVSTLELGDSALYLCASSLGQGGGYTFGSGTRLTVV.

The rearrangement joins TRBV2 to TRBJ2-7, with D tentatively TRBD1 (6 bases). Germline V lookup: CDR1 SNHLY, CDR2 FYNNEI. V was cut by 4 bases and J by 4 bases, with 14 bases left in between. The CDR3 runs to 14 residues. CDR3 coding DNA: TGTGCCAGCAGTGTGGGGGCCAGGGCTTACGAGCAGTACTTC. Translated, it gives CASSVGARAYEQYF.